This T cell receptor beta chain stems from a study of blood T cell repertoires in COVID-19. This clone was observed a few times. The data were produced by immunoSEQ multiplex PCR, yet TCRdb's version contains in-frame clones alone and is incomplete. The sample holds around 230,000 clones, approximately 83% seen once. Trimming left V 0 bases short and J 6 bases short, with 14 bases between. The germline V gene has CDR1 LGHDT and CDR2 YNNKEL (reference sequence). The CDR3 extends over 15 amino acids. The sequenced material came from peripheral blood. The chain couples TRBV3-1 (or the pseudogene TRBV3-2) to TRBJ1-2; D gene unclear. The receptor comes from a woman in her forties with active or convalescent COVID-19. The CDR3 coding sequence is TGTGCCAGCAGCCAAGATCCAACGGTACGGGATGGCTACACCTTC. Amino acids: CASSQDPTVRDGYTF.